Shown below are 27 T cell receptor beta chains from a single sample sequenced in a study of naive and memory T cell subsets. An equimolar mix of two oligonucleotides served as the beta constant-region primer for TRBC1 and TRBC2. TCRdb recomputed calls from the UMI-ligation and nested PCR reads with MiXCR, one row per CDR3 protein. The sample has approximately 140,000 distinct CDR3 sequences, about a sixth seen once. The sample consisted of naive CD4+ T cells from blood. The receptors were gathered from a human donor in good health.

This clonotype was seen more than once but under ten times. The chain is built from TRBV28 and TRBJ1-1, with D hard to call. In germline, CDR1 is MDHEN, CDR2 SYDVKM. The CDR3 is 12 residues long. Trimming took 2 bases from V and 9 from J, leaving 10 bases between them. CDR3 in amino acids: CASSLPREKAFF. DNA for the CDR3: TGTGCCAGCAGTTTACCCCGGGAGAAAGCTTTCTTT.

The table lists this clonotype with a few counts. One end of the junction is discordant with germline, which a read error may explain. The J gene is TRBJ2-2, the V gene TRBV10-3, with 7 nucleotides matching TRBD2. CDR1 is ENHRY and CDR2 is SYGVKD in the germline V gene. CDR3 size: 15 residues. The CDR3 here is CAIIMGLSNTGEMFF. CDR3 coding DNA: TGTGCCATCATTATGGGACTATCGAACACCGGGGAGATGTTTTTT.

This clonotype was recorded a few times. The chain is built from TRBV6-5 and TRBJ2-3; D unresolved. Trimming took off 2 bases at V and 4 bases at J, with 7 bases between the two ends. The CDR3 is 13 residues long. From germline, CDR1 is MNHEY and CDR2 SVGAGI. Here the CDR3 DNA reads TGTGCCAGCAGTTACATCTCTGCAGATACGCAGTATTTT. This translates into CASSYISADTQYF.

This clonotype was picked up a small number of times. The rearrangement uses TRBV6-5 and TRBJ1-1; possible D gene TRBD1, 6 bases. V was pared by 6 bases and J by 0 bases, with 8 bases between. This CDR3 region has 13 residues. Germline CDR1 reads MNHEY; CDR2 reads SVGAGI. Here the CDR3 reads CASRRGLNTEAFF. The CDR3 DNA reads TGTGCCAGCAGACGGGGGCTGAACACTGAAGCTTTCTTT.

This clonotype has only a few counts. The CDR3 DNA reads TGTGCCAGCAGCTCAGCACTCGGGGTCCAAGAGACCCAGTACTTC. It specifies CASSSALGVQETQYF. The chain has TRBV7-2 and TRBJ2-5, with a possible D match to TRBD2 (5 bases). This CDR3 contains 15 residues. V was cut by 4 bases and J by 1 base, with 13 bases left in between. CDR1 SGHTA and CDR2 FQGNSA come from the germline V gene.

CDR3 protein: CASSFDRAYEQYF. CDR3 DNA: TGCGCCAGCAGCTTTGACAGGGCCTACGAGCAGTACTTC. The rearrangement uses TRBV5-1 and TRBJ2-7; 7 bases map to TRBD1. The length of the CDR3 is 13 residues. The germline V gene encodes CDR1 SGHRS and CDR2 YFSETQ. Trimming at V came to 2 bases and at J to 2 bases, leaving 1 base not matched to a gene.

This clonotype was recorded a few times. The J gene is TRBJ2-5, the V gene TRBV6-6, with 10 bases that match TRBD1. This CDR3 has 15 amino acids. The V gene's germline CDR1 is MNHNY and CDR2 SVGAGI (reference sequence). The V gene end was trimmed by 2 bases and the J gene end by 2 bases; junction bases not matched to a gene: 2. This chain's CDR3 is CASSYLDRGQETQYF. In nucleotides, the CDR3 is TGTGCCAGCAGTTACCTGGACAGGGGGCAAGAGACCCAGTACTTC.

In its sample, this clonotype was seen a few times. This chain joins TRBV2 and TRBJ2-2, with 7 bases matching TRBD1. The CDR3 loop spans 16 amino acids. CDR1 is SNHLY and CDR2 is FYNNEI in the germline V gene. The V gene end was trimmed by 6 bases and the J gene end by 4 bases; junction bases not matched to a gene: 11. CDR3 sequence reads: CASSPNDRARTGELFF. As DNA, the CDR3 is TGTGCCAGCAGCCCTAACGACAGGGCGCGCACCGGGGAGCTGTTTTTT.

V is TRBV7-3 and J is TRBJ2-3; no definite D call. Germline-derived CDR1 and CDR2 are SGHTA and FQGTGA. V shed 1 base and J shed 6 bases, with 8 bases lying between them. The CDR3 extends over 13 amino acids. This CDR3 is CASSLSLIDTQYF. CDR3 coding DNA: TGTGCCAGCAGCTTAAGTTTGATCGATACGCAGTATTTT. The whole variable domain, filled in from reference TRBV7-3 and TRBJ2-3, reads GAGVSQTPSNKVTEKGKYVELRCDPISGHTALYWYRQSLGQGPEFLIYFQGTGAADDSGLPNDRFFAVRPEGSVSTLKIQRTERGDSAVYLCASSLSLIDTQYFGPGTRLTVL.

V gene TRBV28 combines with J gene TRBJ2-1; 10 nucleotides match TRBD1. With 7 bases clipped from V and 6 bases from J, the junction kept 6 bases outside the gene matches. This CDR3 comprises 14 residues. The germline CDR1 and CDR2 sequences are MDHEN and SYDVKM. CDR3 DNA sequence: TGTGCCAGCAACAAGGGACAGGGGTTCAATGAGCAGTTCTTC. It specifies CASNKGQGFNEQFF.

CDR3 in amino acids: CASSYIQVQDGYTF. The CDR3 coding sequence is TGTGCCAGCAGCTACATTCAGGTTCAGGATGGCTACACCTTC. The V call is TRBV5-4, the J call TRBJ1-2; D remains unclear. Trimming removed 3 bases at V and 6 bases at J, with 15 bases between. Germline CDR1 and CDR2: SGHNT and YYREEE (reference sequence). The CDR3 consists of 14 residues.

Worth noting for this clonotype: An end of the junction differs from the germline gene, which may be a read error. The chain combines TRBV6-6 with TRBJ2-7, with TRBD1 as a possible D gene (5 bases). The CDR3 is 16 residues long. Germline CDR1 reads MNHNY; CDR2 reads SVGAGI (reference sequence). CDR3 nucleotides: TGTGCCAGCAGTGACTCTCAGGGCCTTTGGGGCTACGAGCAGTACTTC. Encoded protein: CASSDSQGLWGYEQYF.

V and J are TRBV6-2 or TRBV6-3 and TRBJ2-7; tentative D call: TRBD1 (6 bases). Trimming shortened V by 7 bases and J by 4 bases, and 17 bases separated the two germline ends. The CDR3 is 14 residues long. Germline V gene sequence: CDR1 MNHEY, CDR2 SVGEGT. In DNA form, the CDR3 reads TGTGCCAGCATCGCACAGGGATCTTTTTACGAGCAGTACTTC. It yields the protein CASIAQGSFYEQYF.

V usage is TRBV30 and J usage is TRBJ2-1; TRBD2 might be the D (7 bases). The CDR3 runs 12 residues. The V end lost 7 bases, the J end lost 9 bases, and 16 bases lay between the germline ends. Germline assignment: CDR1 GTSNPN and CDR2 SVGIG (reference sequence). This CDR3 reads CASRGGSGEQFF. CDR3 nucleotide sequence: TGTGCCTCAAGGGGGGGTTCGGGTGAGCAGTTCTTC.

The V gene is TRBV7-2, the J gene TRBJ2-1; D is perhaps TRBD2 (5 bases). CDR1 is SGHTA and CDR2 is FQGNSA in the germline V gene. The ends were cut back, 3 bases at V and 4 bases at J, with 7 bases in the middle. The CDR3 sequence is 13 residues long. In DNA form, the CDR3 reads TGTGCCAGCAGCTTCCAGCGGTACAATGAGCAGTTCTTC. Protein product: CASSFQRYNEQFF.

The V gene is TRBV14, the J gene TRBJ2-1, with D perhaps TRBD1 (5 bases). This CDR3 contains 13 residues. The V end lost 10 bases, the J end lost 1 base, and 11 bases lay between the germline ends. CDR1 and CDR2 from the germline V gene are SGHDN and FVKESK. The chain's CDR3 is CATTRVSYNEQFF. The CDR3 DNA reads TGTGCCACCACCAGGGTTTCCTACAATGAGCAGTTCTTC. Variable domain in full (rest from reference TRBV14 and TRBJ2-1): EAGVTQFPSHSVIEKGQTVTLRCDPISGHDNLYWYRRVMGKEIKFLLHFVKESKQDESGMPNNRFLAERTGGTYSTLKVQPAELEDSGVYFCATTRVSYNEQFFGPGTRLTVL.

This clonotype occurred a few times. CDR3 sequence: CASSLAINLDTDTQYF. The DNA of the CDR3 is TGTGCCAGCAGCTTAGCGATAAACCTCGACACAGATACGCAGTATTTT. The chain recombines TRBV7-2 with TRBJ2-3, with no clear D. V shed 0 bases and J shed 2 bases, with 12 bases lying between them. The CDR3 has 16 amino acids. The germline gives CDR1 SGHTA, CDR2 FQGNSA.

This clonotype was detected a few times. The chain combines TRBV24-1 with TRBJ1-2; D not resolved. Germline CDR1 is KGHDR and CDR2 is SFDVKD. The V end was cut by 4 bases, the J end by 2 bases, with 7 bases between. CDR3 length: 13 residues. The CDR3 here is CATSEEGNYGYTF. The CDR3 nucleotides are TGTGCCACCAGTGAGGAAGGGAACTATGGCTACACCTTC.

This clonotype was observed a few times. The V gene is TRBV6-2 or TRBV6-3, the J gene TRBJ2-7; possible D gene TRBD2, 6 bases. The CDR3 is made up of 14 amino acids. Per germline, CDR1 MNHEY and CDR2 SVGEGT. V was cut by 8 bases and J by 1 base, with 15 bases left in between. CDR3 DNA: TGTGCCAGCCAACGGGACTCAGGTTCCTACGAGCAGTACTTC. It yields the protein CASQRDSGSYEQYF.

The CDR3, as DNA: TGCAGCGTACGGGACAGGGGGCGCCAAGAGACCCAGTACTTC. Translating it yields CSVRDRGRQETQYF. The chain recombines TRBV29-1 with TRBJ2-5, with 12 nucleotides matching TRBD1. The trim removed 6 bases at V and 1 base at J, leaving 3 bases unmatched. Looked up from germline, CDR1 is SQVTM and CDR2 is ANQGSEA. This CDR3 spans 14 amino acids.

This clonotype was recorded a few times. The chain joins TRBV12-3 or TRBV12-4 to TRBJ2-5; no definite D call. The CDR3 is made up of 15 amino acids. V lost 7 bases, J lost 5 bases, and 20 bases lay in between. The CDR3 here is CASKISPAGTETQYF. The CDR3 nucleotides read TGTGCCAGCAAAATCAGCCCAGCAGGAACGGAGACCCAGTACTTC.

The chain uses TRBV28 and TRBJ2-3, with unresolved D. The germline V gene has CDR1 MDHEN and CDR2 SYDVKM. The CDR3 length is 12 residues. V was clipped by 8 bases and J by 4 bases, with 10 bases between them. The CDR3 DNA sequence: TGTGCCAGCGAGACTTTAGCAGATACGCAGTATTTT. This codes for CASETLADTQYF.

CDR3 region: CSARGKLAGIGSGELFF. In DNA form, the CDR3 reads TGCAGTGCTCGGGGGAAACTAGCGGGAATCGGGTCCGGGGAGCTGTTTTTT. V and J are TRBV20-1 and TRBJ2-2, with TRBD2 identical over 10 bases. J was trimmed by 6 bases and V by 5 bases; bases with no gene match: 15. The germline V gene has CDR1 DFQATT and CDR2 SNEGSKA (reference sequence). CDR3 length: 17 amino acids.

CDR3: CASSPPGRELWLDAEAFF. In DNA form, the CDR3 reads TGTGCCAGCAGTCCCCCAGGCAGGGAGTTATGGTTGGACGCTGAAGCTTTCTTT. The V call is TRBV25-1, the J call TRBJ1-1; the D gene is possibly TRBD1 (5 bases). The CDR3 has 18 amino acids. Looked up from germline, CDR1 is MGHDK and CDR2 is SYGVNS. Between the trimmed V and J ends, which lost 5 bases and 6 bases, there was a span of 28 bases.

The rearrangement joins TRBV12-3 or TRBV12-4 to TRBJ2-7; possibly TRBD2 for D (6 bases). With 6 bases removed from V and 3 bases from J, the gap between germline ends came to 12 bases. The CDR3 length is 13 residues. The CDR3 DNA sequence: TGTGCCAGCAGCCGGGGACTGCACTACGAGCAGTACTTC. Translating it yields CASSRGLHYEQYF.

The CDR3 loop is CAAPRGCREQYF. The CDR3 DNA reads TGTGCCGCCCCCCGGGGGTGTAGGGAGCAGTACTTC. The chain couples TRBV21-1 to TRBJ2-7; no DNA check was done on the table's D call, TRBD1. TRBV21-1 is classified as a pseudogene. This CDR3 has 12 residues.

The rearrangement uses TRBV9 and TRBJ2-1; tentatively, D is TRBD2 (5 bases). Per the germline V gene, CDR1 is SGDLS and CDR2 is YYNGEE. The V and J ends lost 0 bases and 3 bases respectively, with 10 bases between them. This CDR3 is built from 15 residues. The CDR3 protein is CASSVGVSDYNEQFF. DNA of the CDR3: TGTGCCAGCAGCGTAGGCGTTAGCGACTACAATGAGCAGTTCTTC.